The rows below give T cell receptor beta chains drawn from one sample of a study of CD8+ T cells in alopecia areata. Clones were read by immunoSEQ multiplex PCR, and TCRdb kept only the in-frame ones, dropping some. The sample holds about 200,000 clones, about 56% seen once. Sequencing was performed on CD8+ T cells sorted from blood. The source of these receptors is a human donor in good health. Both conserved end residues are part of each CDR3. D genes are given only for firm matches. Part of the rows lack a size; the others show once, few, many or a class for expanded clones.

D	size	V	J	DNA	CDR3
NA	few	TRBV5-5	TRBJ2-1	TGTGCCAGCAGCGGAAGCTCCTACAATGAGCAGTTCTTC	CASSGSSYNEQFF
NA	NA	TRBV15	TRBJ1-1	TGTGCCACCAGCAGAGAGGTTGCAGAAAAGGCTTTCTTT	CATSREVAEKAFF
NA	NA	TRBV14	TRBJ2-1	TGTGCCAGCAGCCAAGCCTGGGGCCTATACAATGAGCAGTTCTTC	CASSQAWGLYNEQFF
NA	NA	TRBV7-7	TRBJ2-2	TGTGCCAGCAGCTTACGGGCTAACACCGGGGAGCTGTTTTTT	CASSLRANTGELFF
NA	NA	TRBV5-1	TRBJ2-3	TGCGCCAGCAGCCCGTTTGAATCCCCCAATACGCAGTATTTT	CASSPFESPNTQYF
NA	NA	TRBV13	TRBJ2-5	TGTGCCAGCAGCTCCCGGCGAGGCCAAGAGACCCAGTACTTC	CASSSRRGQETQYF
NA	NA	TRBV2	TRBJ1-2	TGTGCCAGCAGTGAAGGGGTCCCGAATGGCTACACCTTC	CASSEGVPNGYTF
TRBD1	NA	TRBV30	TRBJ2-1	TGTGCCGGAAAAATATCAGGGGGCCCTGGCGATGAGCAGTTCTTC	CAGKISGGPGDEQFF
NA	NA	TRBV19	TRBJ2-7	TGTGCCAGTAGTATCAGGGACGGACCCTACGAGCAGTACTTC	CASSIRDGPYEQYF
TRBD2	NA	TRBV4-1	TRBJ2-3	TGCGCCAGCAGAACTAGCGGGGGAAACACAGATACGCAGTATTTT	CASRTSGGNTDTQYF
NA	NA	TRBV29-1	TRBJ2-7	TGCAGCGCCCTAGGGACGGGCTACGAGCAGTACTTC	CSALGTGYEQYF
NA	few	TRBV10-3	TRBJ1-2	TGTGCCATCAGCCATGAGCTATCTGCCAACAGCTATGGCTACACCTTC	CAISHELSANSYGYTF